A single sample is the source of the 25 T cell receptor beta chains below, sequenced in a study of T cells in Graves' hyperthyroidism and ophthalmopathy. Using RNA transcripts as the source, TCR beta CDR3 regions were amplified. HTBI primers were used for first-round RT-PCR of the TCR CDR3. TCRdb used MiXCR to reprocess the multiplex PCR reads, holding one entry per CDR3 protein. Altogether approximately 700,000 distinct CDR3 sequences are present, 15% to 20% being singletons, with the ten largest covering under 10%. Sequences were obtained from blood. These receptors were collected from a young man with Graves' hyperthyroidism.

In this sample, this clonotype turned up a few times. The V and J genes are TRBV12-3 or TRBV12-4 and TRBJ2-1, with 8 nucleotides matching TRBD2. CDR3 length: 15 amino acids. V was pared by 4 bases and J by 9 bases, with 11 bases of the junction left unmatched. CDR3 bases: TGTGCCAGCAGTTCTCCGGGAGGGAGGCATGGTGAGCAGTTCTTC. Translating gives CASSSPGGRHGEQFF.

This clonotype was seen a handful of times. The rearrangement uses TRBV20-1 and TRBJ1-1; D remains ambiguous. Germline CDR1 is DFQATT and CDR2 is SNEGSKA (reference sequence). CDR3 length: 12 amino acids. CDR3: CSTRFLNTEAFF. In DNA, the CDR3 is TGCAGCACGCGGTTTTTGAACACTGAAGCTTTCTTT.

This clonotype was seen only a few times. The chain joins TRBV7-8 to TRBJ2-1; 11 bases are a match to TRBD2. The CDR3 spans 18 residues. CDR1 is SGHVS and CDR2 is FQNEAQ in the germline V gene. Trimming at V came to 2 bases and at J to 6 bases, leaving 12 bases not matched to a gene. Written as DNA, the CDR3 is TGTGCCAGCAGCTTACTCCGACCACTAGCGGGAGAACGCAATGAGCAGTTCTTC. Protein product: CASSLLRPLAGERNEQFF.

This clonotype was counted ten times or more. The chain links TRBV7-6 to TRBJ1-1; the D gene is possibly TRBD1 (6 bases). The V end was cut by 1 base, the J end by 1 base, with 10 bases between. CDR3 length: 15 residues. Germline V gene sequence: CDR1 SGHVS, CDR2 FNYEAQ. CDR3 coding DNA: TGTGCCAGCAGCTTAGTTGGCAGGGGGAACACTGAAGCTTTCTTT. It yields the protein CASSLVGRGNTEAFF.

The rearrangement uses TRBV9 and TRBJ2-7; possibly TRBD1 for D (5 bases). The V gene's germline CDR1 is SGDLS and CDR2 YYNGEE. Trimming removed 3 bases from V and 2 bases from J, with 12 bases in between. The CDR3 has 14 amino acids. The CDR3 here is CASSEGVMTYEQYF. The DNA of the CDR3 is TGTGCCAGCAGCGAAGGGGTCATGACCTACGAGCAGTACTTC. Looking up the rest from reference TRBV9 and TRBJ2-7 gives the full variable domain: DSGVTQTPKHLITATGQRVTLRCSPRSGDLSVYWYQQSLDQGLQFLIQYYNGEERAKGNILERFSAQQFPDLHSELNLSSLELGDSALYFCASSEGVMTYEQYFGPGTRLTVT.

This clonotype came up a few times. The V call is TRBV20-1, the J call TRBJ1-6, with D possibly matching TRBD1 (6 bases). CDR1 and CDR2 (germline): DFQATT, SNEGSKA (reference sequence). Trimming left V 5 bases short and J 5 bases short, with 10 bases between. The CDR3 totals 13 residues. This CDR3 reads CSADQGNNSPLHF. The CDR3 coding sequence is TGCAGTGCTGATCAGGGGAATAATTCACCCCTCCACTTT.

The chain employs TRBV3-1 and TRBJ2-4; TRBD1 is a possible D gene (6 bases). In germline, CDR1 is LGHDT, CDR2 YNNKEL (reference sequence). This CDR3 has 13 amino acids. V lost 5 bases and J 6 bases, leaving 11 bases between the germline ends. CDR3 protein: CASSSRGSNIQYF. Here the CDR3 DNA reads TGTGCCAGCAGCTCCAGGGGTTCAAACATTCAGTACTTC.

This clonotype was picked up many times. V gene TRBV28 combines with J gene TRBJ1-1; the D gene is possibly TRBD1 (5 bases). This CDR3 contains 17 residues. Between the trimmed V and J ends, which lost 3 bases and 1 base, there was a span of 18 bases. In germline, CDR1 is MDHEN, CDR2 SYDVKM. The CDR3 here is CASSFSFGARGNTEAFF. In DNA form, the CDR3 reads TGTGCCAGCAGTTTTTCGTTCGGGGCGAGGGGGAACACTGAAGCTTTCTTT.

The rearrangement links TRBV28 to TRBJ2-1; TRBD2 agrees at 11 bases. The germline CDR1 and CDR2 sequences are MDHEN and SYDVKM. CDR3 length: 13 amino acids. The ends lost 7 bases at V and 8 bases at J; junction bases unmatched: 4. The CDR3 region has the DNA TGTGCCAGCACACTAGCGGGAGTATATGAGCAGTTCTTC. It is translated as CASTLAGVYEQFF.

This clonotype was picked up a small number of times. The chain employs TRBV27 and TRBJ2-7; D is perhaps TRBD1 (6 bases). This CDR3 region has 16 residues. The germline V and J ends were trimmed by 2 bases and 5 bases, with 19 bases remaining between them. CDR1 and CDR2 (germline): MNHEY, SMNVEV (reference sequence). The CDR3 loop is CASSLKDRRKLDEQYF. The CDR3 nucleotides are TGTGCCAGCAGTTTAAAAGACAGGAGAAAACTCGACGAGCAGTACTTC.

This clonotype was recorded a few times. The J gene is TRBJ2-5, the V gene TRBV29-1, with TRBD1 as a possible D gene (5 bases). The CDR3 length is 12 residues. Per the germline V gene, CDR1 is SQVTM and CDR2 is ANQGSEA. Trimming stripped 4 bases from V and 9 bases from J, with 15 bases between. CDR3 residues: CSVAETAVAQYF. For the CDR3, the DNA is TGCAGCGTTGCTGAGACAGCCGTGGCCCAGTACTTC. The full variable domain, in which reference TRBV29-1 and TRBJ2-5 provide the parts outside the CDR3, is SAVISQKPSRDICQRGTSLTIQCQVDSQVTMMFWYRQQPGQSLTLIATANQGSEATYESGFVIDKFPISRPNLTFSTLTVSNMSPEDSSIYLCSVAETAVAQYFGPGTRLLVL.

The table lists this clonotype with a few counts. The genes are TRBV28 and TRBJ1-2, with a weak D call TRBD1 (5 bases). V was pared by 6 bases and J by 4 bases, with 15 bases between. Germline values: CDR1 MDHEN, CDR2 SYDVKM. This CDR3 contains 14 residues. CDR3 sequence reads: CASRELGTGYGYTF. Written as DNA, the CDR3 is TGTGCCAGCAGAGAGTTAGGGACGGGCTATGGCTACACCTTC.

This clonotype was counted between two and nine times. V gene TRBV7-9 combines with J gene TRBJ2-3; a weak D match, TRBD2 (5 bases). V lost 7 bases to trimming and J lost 6 bases, with 14 bases between them. The length of the CDR3 is 13 residues. Looked up from germline, CDR1 is SEHNR and CDR2 is FQNEAQ (reference sequence). The CDR3 reads CASNIQWEDTQYF. The CDR3 DNA reads as TGTGCCAGCAATATACAGTGGGAGGATACGCAGTATTTT.

This clonotype was found a few times. The chain carries TRBV20-1 and TRBJ2-5; 8 bases agree with TRBD1. Germline loops: CDR1 DFQATT, CDR2 SNEGSKA (reference sequence). The CDR3 covers 12 residues. Trimming cost V 6 bases and J 4 bases; bases outside gene matches: 4. The CDR3 spells CSAGTGGETQYF. CDR3 in DNA: TGCAGTGCCGGCACAGGGGGAGAGACCCAGTACTTC.

The sample holds a few counts of this clonotype. This rearrangement joins TRBV7-3 to TRBJ2-1, with D perhaps matching TRBD2 (6 bases). Germline V gene data show CDR1 as SGHTA and CDR2 as FQGTGA. Between the trimmed V and J ends, which lost 6 bases and 2 bases, there was a span of 14 bases. The CDR3 has 15 residues. The CDR3 DNA follows: TGTGCCAGCAGTGCGGCGGGGTTCACCTACAATGAGCAGTTCTTC. It is translated as CASSAAGFTYNEQFF.

The sample holds many counts of this clonotype. The genes are TRBV2 and TRBJ2-1, with D uncertain. V was pared by 7 bases and J by 0 bases, with 16 bases between. This CDR3 spans 16 amino acids. CDR1 SNHLY and CDR2 FYNNEI come from the germline V gene. The CDR3 DNA follows: TGTGCCAGCAAATTTCAGAAGCGCAACTCCTACAATGAGCAGTTCTTC. Amino acids: CASKFQKRNSYNEQFF.

J is TRBJ1-1 and V is TRBV28; the match to TRBD1 covers 7 bases. Trimming took 6 bases from V and 4 from J; bases not matched to a gene: 11. CDR1 and CDR2 (germline): MDHEN, SYDVKM. The CDR3 has 15 amino acids. The CDR3 loop is CASSPPGQSFTEAFF. In DNA, the CDR3 is TGTGCCAGCAGCCCTCCGGGACAGTCGTTCACTGAAGCTTTCTTT.

The CDR3 sequence: CASSITGGPTYEQYF. For the CDR3, the DNA is TGTGCCAGTAGTATAACAGGGGGCCCCACCTACGAGCAGTACTTC. J is TRBJ2-7 and V is TRBV19; 9 bases are a match to TRBD1. The V gene's germline CDR1 is LNHDA and CDR2 SQIVND (reference sequence). The CDR3 is made up of 15 amino acids. Trimming at V came to 2 bases and at J to 2 bases, leaving 4 bases not matched to a gene.

The chain recombines TRBV7-9 with TRBJ2-1; 14 bases map to TRBD2. Germline trimming cut 5 bases from V and 10 bases from J; bases unmatched to any gene: 10. The CDR3 totals 16 residues. CDR1 SEHNR and CDR2 FQNEAQ come from the germline V gene (reference sequence). CDR3 sequence: CASSGRLAGGPQEQFF. The CDR3 bases are TGTGCCAGCAGCGGCAGACTAGCGGGAGGGCCTCAGGAGCAGTTCTTC.

This clonotype turned up a few times. The chain recombines TRBV27 with TRBJ2-7, with no clear D. V shed 6 bases and J shed 2 bases, with 8 bases lying between them. This CDR3 has 12 residues. Germline V CDR1 and CDR2: MNHEY, SMNVEV (reference sequence). The CDR3 DNA reads as TGTGCCAGCAGGGACGGTACCTACGAGCAGTACTTC. This translates into CASRDGTYEQYF.

The table lists this clonotype with a few counts. The chain uses TRBV25-1 and TRBJ2-1; maybe TRBD2 (6 bases). V was pared by 3 bases and J by 5 bases, with 11 bases between. Germline-derived CDR1 and CDR2 are MGHDK and SYGVNS. CDR3 length: 14 amino acids. CDR3 sequence: CASSEPGLNNEQFF. The CDR3 nucleotides are TGTGCCAGCAGTGAGCCGGGACTCAACAATGAGCAGTTCTTC.

In this sample, this clonotype turned up many times. The V gene is TRBV28, the J gene TRBJ2-5; 11 bases fit TRBD1. Germline V gives CDR1 MDHEN, CDR2 SYDVKM. The CDR3 has 12 amino acids. V lost 6 bases, J lost 12 bases, and 6 bases stayed unmatched. This CDR3 is CASSLGQGAEYF. CDR3 DNA: TGTGCCAGCAGCCTCGGACAGGGGGCCGAGTACTTC.

There are many counts of this clonotype. The CDR3 reads CASSWDSVTQYF. For the CDR3, the DNA is TGTGCCAGCAGCTGGGACTCCGTTACGCAGTATTTT. This chain links TRBV11-2 with TRBJ2-3, with a weak D call TRBD2 (6 bases). Deletions cut 4 bases from V and 8 bases from J, with 10 bases between. CDR3 size: 12 residues. CDR1 SGHAT and CDR2 FQNNGV come from the germline V gene.

The V gene is TRBV29-1, the J gene TRBJ2-1; perhaps D is TRBD1 or TRBD2 (9 bases each). CDR1 and CDR2 from the germline V gene are SQVTM and ANQGSEA. The CDR3 totals 21 residues. V lost 6 bases and J 6 bases, leaving 39 bases between the germline ends. The CDR3 loop is CSVPGQGKIGRAGGLFNEQFF. CDR3 in DNA: TGCAGCGTGCCGGGACAGGGAAAGATCGGACGCGCGGGAGGGCTTTTCAATGAGCAGTTCTTC.

This chain joins TRBV27 and TRBJ1-5; a possible D gene is TRBD1 (5 bases). The CDR3 is 14 amino acids. V gave up 6 bases and J gave up 7 bases, with 16 bases separating them. Germline V gene lookup returns CDR1 MNHEY and CDR2 SMNVEV (reference sequence). Here the CDR3 reads CASSALGGGQPQHF. CDR3 bases: TGTGCCAGCAGCGCTTTGGGCGGGGGACAGCCCCAGCATTTT.